One sample yielded the 21 T cell receptor beta chains listed below, sequenced in a study of control samples from healthy donors and cancer patients. TCRdb's table, derived via immunoSEQ multiplex PCR, lists solely in-frame clones and lacks some. This table holds about 410,000 clones, about nine tenths found once. The specimen was PBMCs. The receptor source for this set is a man between 40 and 49 years old with head and neck cancer.

CDR3 coding DNA: TGCGCCAGCAGCCAATACGGGGGGGATTACGAGCAGTACTTC. It encodes CASSQYGGDYEQYF. This chain joins TRBV4-3 and TRBJ2-7; 8 bases match TRBD2. Germline V gene sequence: CDR1 LGHNA, CDR2 YSLEER. The CDR3 extends over 14 amino acids. The J segment lost 4 bases and the V segment lost 2 bases, leaving 4 bases of the junction unmatched.

This rearrangement joins TRBV6-5 to TRBJ1-5; a possible D gene is TRBD1 (5 bases). The CDR3 is made up of 15 amino acids. Germline V gene sequence: CDR1 MNHEY, CDR2 SVGAGI. V was clipped by 6 bases and J by 5 bases, with 17 bases between them. The CDR3 sequence is CASRRRATGDQPQHF. The CDR3, as DNA: TGTGCCAGCAGACGAAGGGCCACGGGGGATCAGCCCCAGCATTTT.

V is TRBV30 and J is TRBJ2-7; the match to TRBD2 covers 7 bases. Germline CDR1 is GTSNPN and CDR2 is SVGIG (reference sequence). The CDR3 extends over 14 amino acids. Unmatched junction bases numbered 8, after V lost 1 base and J lost 5 bases. The CDR3: CAWSGRGTYHEQYF. The CDR3 DNA sequence: TGTGCCTGGAGTGGGCGGGGGACCTACCACGAGCAGTACTTC.

The V call is TRBV19, the J call TRBJ2-6; 7 bases align to TRBD1. The CDR3 totals 18 residues. The germline V gene has CDR1 LNHDA and CDR2 SQIVND (reference sequence). V dropped 7 bases and J dropped 2; count of bases not matched to a gene: 14. CDR3 sequence (DNA): TGTGCCAGTACCCCGACACACCCAGGGGGAGCTGGGGCCAACGTCCTGACTTTC. Protein sequence: CASTPTHPGGAGANVLTF.

This chain joins TRBV6-2 or TRBV6-3 and TRBJ2-1; 9 nucleotides align to TRBD1. The CDR3 loop spans 17 amino acids. Germline V gene sequence: CDR1 MNHEY, CDR2 SVGEGT. V lost 2 bases and J lost 5; bases outside the gene matches: 10. The CDR3 DNA follows: TGTGCCAGCAGTTACGGGACAGGGTACTGGGCAAACAATGAGCAGTTCTTC. Encoded protein: CASSYGTGYWANNEQFF.

The chain is built from TRBV10-1 and TRBJ2-1, with D perhaps matching TRBD2 (7 bases). The germline CDR1 and CDR2 sequences are WNHNN and SYGVQD (reference sequence). Trimming removed 2 bases from V and 4 bases from J, with 15 bases in between. The CDR3 has 16 residues. DNA of the CDR3: TGCGCCAGCAGTGAGATTGGGGGGGCGCTTTACAATGAGCAGTTCTTC. This translates into CASSEIGGALYNEQFF.

This clone was recorded once. V is TRBV28 and J is TRBJ1-2; D is unresolved. With 0 bases removed from V and 8 bases from J, the gap between germline ends came to 7 bases. Germline CDR1 is MDHEN and CDR2 is SYDVKM. CDR3 length: 12 amino acids. The CDR3 reads CASSLWVRGYTF. The CDR3 bases are TGTGCCAGCAGTTTATGGGTGCGGGGCTACACCTTC.

Concerning this clone itself: The sample carries other DNA sequences with the same CDR3. This sequence joins TRBV10-3 and TRBJ1-6; D gene uncertain. Trimming took 6 bases from V and 9 from J, leaving 6 bases between them. CDR1 and CDR2 (germline): ENHRY, SYGVKD. The CDR3 contains 11 residues. The CDR3 coding sequence is TGTGCCATCAGCGACGGTTCACCCCTCCACTTT. Amino acids: CAISDGSPLHF.

The chain combines TRBV27 with TRBJ2-7; D possibly corresponds to TRBD2 (5 bases). Trimming cost V 5 bases and J 5 bases, with 16 bases left between them. Germline CDR1 reads MNHEY; CDR2 reads SMNVEV (reference sequence). CDR3 size: 14 residues. CDR3 sequence reads: CASSPPGLPHEQYF. The CDR3 nucleotides read TGTGCCAGCAGTCCTCCTGGACTTCCCCACGAGCAGTACTTC.

The chain has TRBV5-1 and TRBJ1-2; no firm D call. The germline gives CDR1 SGHRS, CDR2 YFSETQ. The CDR3 runs 17 residues. V lost 0 bases and J lost 4, with 19 bases in between. The CDR3 loop is CASSLDLYKKAGYGYTF. The CDR3 DNA sequence: TGCGCCAGCAGCTTGGACCTCTACAAGAAGGCAGGCTATGGCTACACCTTC.

V is TRBV28 and J is TRBJ2-7, with TRBD1 identical over 7 bases. The germline gives CDR1 MDHEN, CDR2 SYDVKM. The V gene end was trimmed by 3 bases and the J gene end by 3 bases; junction bases not matched to a gene: 17. This CDR3 region has 18 residues. The CDR3 coding sequence is TGTGCCAGCAGTTTGGGGACAGTTGTTGGGCCACCGGACTACGAGCAGTACTTC. Translation: CASSLGTVVGPPDYEQYF.

The chain employs TRBV6-5 and TRBJ1-2; TRBD1 matches at 7 bases. The CDR3 runs 13 residues. Germline assignment: CDR1 MNHEY and CDR2 SVGAGI. Germline trimming cut 7 bases from V and 4 bases from J; bases unmatched to any gene: 6. The CDR3 here is CASKGATFYGYTF. Here the CDR3 DNA reads TGTGCCAGCAAGGGGGCCACCTTCTATGGCTACACCTTC.

This clone was counted only a few times. This chain's CDR3 is CASSTGRTYEQYF. The CDR3 nucleotides read TGTGCCAGCTCAACGGGACGGACCTACGAGCAGTACTTC. The J gene is TRBJ2-7, the V gene TRBV6-5, with D perhaps assigned TRBD1 or TRBD2 (5 bases each). Germline CDR1 and CDR2: MNHEY and SVGAGI. The CDR3 runs 13 residues. V was clipped by 8 bases and J by 2 bases, with 13 bases between them.

The chain carries TRBV2 and TRBJ2-6; D is ambiguous. V lost 3 bases and J 0 bases, leaving 6 bases between the germline ends. CDR3 length: 15 amino acids. Germline V lookup: CDR1 SNHLY, CDR2 FYNNEI. The CDR3 region is CASSDGISGANVLTF. The DNA for the CDR3 is TGTGCCAGCAGTGATGGGATCTCTGGGGCCAACGTCCTGACTTTC.

On this clone: The sample holds other DNA sequences that translate to the same CDR3. The CDR3 is CASSTTSGVYEQYF. CDR3 in DNA: TGTGCCAGTAGTACCACTAGCGGGGTCTACGAGCAGTACTTC. The rearrangement joins TRBV19 to TRBJ2-7, with 10 bases matching TRBD2. V trimming: 4 bases; J trimming: 3 bases; junction bases outside the gene matches: 3. CDR1 LNHDA and CDR2 SQIVND come from the germline V gene (reference sequence). There are 14 residues in the CDR3.

The CDR3 is CASSLNPPDRGITDTQYF. The DNA for the CDR3 is TGTGCCAGCAGTTTAAATCCTCCCGACAGGGGAATAACAGATACGCAGTATTTT. V and J are TRBV27 and TRBJ2-3; 8 nucleotides align to TRBD1. V shed 2 bases, J shed 3 bases, and the junction held 13 bases outside the gene matches. Germline V CDR1 and CDR2: MNHEY, SMNVEV (reference sequence). The CDR3 extends over 18 amino acids.

This chain connects TRBV6-5 to TRBJ2-6; tentative D call: TRBD1 (5 bases). CDR3 size: 14 residues. The V gene lost 6 bases and the J gene lost 1 base, with 7 bases spanning the gap. CDR1 and CDR2 (germline): MNHEY, SVGAGI. Written as DNA, the CDR3 is TGTGCCAGCAGGTCAGGGTCTGGGGCCAACGTCCTGACTTTC. This codes for CASRSGSGANVLTF.

This sequence joins TRBV7-3 and TRBJ2-3; 8 nucleotides align to TRBD1. Germline CDR1 reads SGHTA; CDR2 reads FQGTGA. The CDR3 totals 15 residues. The ends lost 1 base at V and 2 bases at J; junction bases unmatched: 2. CDR3 protein: CASSLRGQVTDTQYF. Written as DNA, the CDR3 is TGTGCCAGCAGCTTAAGGGGACAGGTCACAGATACGCAGTATTTT.

The chain employs TRBV6-1 and TRBJ1-5; D unclear. Germline V gene data show CDR1 as MNHNS and CDR2 as SASEGT. Trimming stripped 0 bases from V and 4 bases from J, with 7 bases between. CDR3 length equals 14 residues. The CDR3 nucleotides read TGTGCCAGCAGTGAAGCTCGGGGAAATCAGCCCCAGCATTTT. Residues: CASSEARGNQPQHF.

This chain links TRBV2 with TRBJ2-7; D is ambiguous. The V and J ends lost 7 bases and 6 bases respectively, with 7 bases between them. From germline, CDR1 is SNHLY and CDR2 FYNNEI. This CDR3 is 10 amino acids long. Here the CDR3 DNA reads TGTGCCAGCATAGCTGGCGAGCAGTACTTC. This sequence encodes CASIAGEQYF.

This clone has just one count. V is TRBV4-1 and J is TRBJ2-1, with D perhaps matching TRBD1 or TRBD2 (5 bases each). Trimming took 0 bases from V and 0 from J, leaving 6 bases between them. The germline V gene has CDR1 MGHRA and CDR2 YSYEKL. The CDR3 has 15 amino acids. The CDR3 reads CASSQEGVSYNEQFF. The CDR3 DNA sequence: TGCGCCAGCAGCCAAGAGGGGGTCTCCTACAATGAGCAGTTCTTC.